A single sample is the source of the 17 T cell receptor beta chains below, sequenced in a study of OX40 agonist ivuxolimab in advanced cancers. Sequenced by immunoSEQ multiplex PCR; TCRdb stores in-frame clones only, minus some. The table includes around 100,000 clones, approximately 90% detected once. This material consisted of CD4+ or CD8+ T cells sorted from blood, taken in a trial of the OX40 agonist ivuxolimab. The origin of the receptors is an adult with an advanced solid tumor such as melanoma, head and neck, liver or kidney cancer.

V and J are TRBV2 and TRBJ1-1; D gene unclear. V gave up 5 bases and J gave up 7 bases, with 11 bases separating them. Germline loops: CDR1 SNHLY, CDR2 FYNNEI. The CDR3 is 12 residues long. CDR3 in amino acids: CASSLLEGEAFF. The CDR3 nucleotides are TGTGCCAGCAGTTTGCTCGAGGGTGAAGCTTTCTTT.

The chain's CDR3 is CASSLWTSGANTGELFF. CDR3 nucleotide sequence: TGTGCCAGTAGTTTATGGACTAGCGGGGCGAACACCGGGGAGCTGTTTTTT. The chain is built from TRBV19 and TRBJ2-2, with 12 positions matching TRBD2. The J segment lost 0 bases and the V segment lost 5 bases, leaving 4 bases of the junction unmatched. Germline V lookup: CDR1 LNHDA, CDR2 SQIVND (reference sequence). The CDR3 is 17 amino acids.

This chain uses TRBV6-5 with TRBJ2-3; TRBD2 matches at 8 bases. CDR1 and CDR2 from the germline V gene are MNHEY and SVGAGI. The CDR3 sequence is 15 residues long. V lost 5 bases and J lost 1; bases outside the gene matches: 5. CDR3 sequence (DNA): TGTGCCAGCAGTAGAAGCGGGAGCCGCACAGATACGCAGTATTTT. Translated: CASSRSGSRTDTQYF.

V is TRBV29-1 and J is TRBJ1-2; possible D gene TRBD1, 6 bases. V was cut by 5 bases and J by 5 bases, with 24 bases left in between. Germline V gene lookup returns CDR1 SQVTM and CDR2 ANQGSEA. The CDR3 sequence is 16 residues long. The CDR3: CSVLTSRDTRGYGYTF. The CDR3, as DNA: TGCAGCGTTCTGACCTCGCGGGACACCCGGGGATATGGCTACACCTTC.

The gene calls are TRBV7-3 and TRBJ2-3; 7 bases fit TRBD2. Trimming cost V 5 bases and J 5 bases; bases outside gene matches: 7. Germline-derived CDR1 and CDR2 are SGHTA and FQGTGA. The CDR3 consists of 14 residues. CDR3 amino acids: CASSHPGRGDTQYF. The DNA for the CDR3 is TGTGCCAGCAGCCACCCAGGGAGGGGAGATACGCAGTATTTT. Full variable domain (outside the CDR3, taken from reference TRBV7-3 and TRBJ2-3): GAGVSQTPSNKVTEKGKYVELRCDPISGHTALYWYRQSLGQGPEFLIYFQGTGAADDSGLPNDRFFAVRPEGSVSTLKIQRTERGDSAVYLCASSHPGRGDTQYFGPGTRLTVL.

This rearrangement joins TRBV5-4 to TRBJ1-5; weak D call: TRBD1 (5 bases). Germline assignment: CDR1 SGHNT and CDR2 YYREEE (reference sequence). The V end was cut by 1 base, the J end by 3 bases, with 8 bases between. The length of the CDR3 is 14 residues. CDR3: CASSLWGFNQPQHF. In DNA, the CDR3 is TGTGCCAGCAGCTTGTGGGGGTTCAATCAGCCCCAGCATTTT.

This chain joins TRBV5-1 and TRBJ2-1; the match to TRBD2 covers 7 bases. This CDR3 is 16 amino acids long. V lost 4 bases to trimming and J lost 6 bases; unmatched junction nucleotides: 13. CDR1 and CDR2 (germline): SGHRS, YFSETQ. CDR3 in amino acids: CASSPGTINRGNEQFF. The CDR3 nucleotides are TGCGCCAGCAGCCCCGGGACTATCAACCGGGGCAATGAGCAGTTCTTC.

The chain employs TRBV7-9 and TRBJ2-2; TRBD1 is a possible D gene (5 bases). V shed 3 bases and J shed 5 bases, with 16 bases lying between them. Germline V gene lookup returns CDR1 SEHNR and CDR2 FQNEAQ (reference sequence). The CDR3 totals 16 residues. DNA of the CDR3: TGTGCCAGCAGCTTGACAAGGGCCAAGGGGACCGGGGAGCTGTTTTTT. This codes for CASSLTRAKGTGELFF.

The rearrangement uses TRBV4-2 and TRBJ2-7; weak D call: TRBD2 (5 bases). Trimming removed 2 bases from V and 7 bases from J, with 12 bases in between. Germline values: CDR1 LGHNA, CDR2 YNFKEQ. The CDR3 has 13 amino acids. The CDR3 loop reads CASSQQASGEQYF. CDR3 nucleotides: TGTGCCAGCAGCCAACAAGCCTCGGGGGAGCAGTACTTC.

The V gene is TRBV7-6, the J gene TRBJ2-2, with 10 bases identical to TRBD2. Trimming cost V 1 base and J 4 bases; bases outside gene matches: 12. The germline gives CDR1 SGHVS, CDR2 FNYEAQ. The CDR3 consists of 19 residues. The CDR3 region is CASSLGSASGSVVTGELFF. The CDR3 DNA is TGTGCCAGCAGCTTAGGTTCTGCTAGCGGGAGCGTAGTCACCGGGGAGCTGTTTTTT.

The chain employs TRBV6-4 and TRBJ2-2; possible D gene TRBD2, 6 bases. This CDR3 has 16 amino acids. V was pared by 5 bases and J by 0 bases, with 13 bases between. Per germline, CDR1 MRHNA and CDR2 SNTAGT. The CDR3 reads CASSRTTGANTGELFF. CDR3 sequence (DNA): TGTGCCAGCAGTCGAACGACGGGAGCGAACACCGGGGAGCTGTTTTTT.

CDR3 residues: CASSLVGGYEQYF. The CDR3 DNA reads TGTGCCAGCAGCTTAGTAGGCGGCTACGAGCAGTACTTC. The rearrangement links TRBV7-6 to TRBJ2-7; D is unclear. Trimming took 1 base from V and 3 from J, leaving 7 bases between them. Germline values: CDR1 SGHVS, CDR2 FNYEAQ. CDR3 size: 13 residues.

Written as DNA, the CDR3 is TGTGCCTGGGGTCTACAGGGTGGGAATCAGCCCCAGCATTTT. It yields the protein CAWGLQGGNQPQHF. The V and J genes are TRBV30 and TRBJ1-5; D is possibly TRBD1 (6 bases). This CDR3 region has 14 residues. V lost 5 bases to trimming and J lost 4 bases, with 15 bases between them. CDR1 is GTSNPN and CDR2 is SVGIG in the germline V gene (reference sequence).

This chain connects TRBV19 to TRBJ1-5, with a tentative D call TRBD1 (5 bases). CDR3 length: 15 residues. CDR1 and CDR2 (germline): LNHDA, SQIVND (reference sequence). V gave up 2 bases and J gave up 5 bases, with 13 bases separating them. CDR3 region: CASSIRGQGYQPQHF. CDR3 DNA: TGTGCCAGTAGTATACGGGGCCAGGGATATCAGCCCCAGCATTTT.

This rearrangement joins TRBV27 to TRBJ1-2; the match to TRBD1 covers 10 bases. This CDR3 contains 14 residues. CDR1 MNHEY and CDR2 SMNVEV come from the germline V gene (reference sequence). V lost 5 bases, J lost 7 bases, and 7 bases stayed unmatched. CDR3 nucleotides: TGTGCCAGCAGTCCCCGGACAGGGGGGGGTGGCTACACCTTC. This gives the protein CASSPRTGGGGYTF.

V and J are TRBV5-1 and TRBJ2-7; 7 bases align to TRBD2. The CDR3 consists of 13 residues. J lost 5 bases, V lost 7 bases, and 9 bases had no gene match. Germline V CDR1 and CDR2: SGHRS, YFSETQ. The CDR3 loop reads CASARGDYDEQYF. The CDR3 DNA reads TGCGCCAGCGCCCGCGGGGACTACGACGAGCAGTACTTC. The full variable domain, with the rest looked up from reference TRBV5-1 and TRBJ2-7, is KAGVTQTPRYLIKTRGQQVTLSCSPISGHRSVSWYQQTPGQGLQFLFEYFSETQRNKGNFPGRFSGRQFSNSRSEMNVSTLELGDSALYLCASARGDYDEQYFGPGTRLTVT.

The chain is built from TRBV15 and TRBJ1-2; D is perhaps TRBD1 (6 bases). CDR1 and CDR2 from the germline V gene are LNHNV and YYDKDF (reference sequence). The CDR3 contains 16 residues. Trimming shortened V by 1 base and J by 4 bases, and 16 bases separated the two germline ends. CDR3 loop: CATSRVQGAFGYGYTF. CDR3 sequence (DNA): TGTGCCACCAGCAGAGTACAGGGTGCTTTCGGCTATGGCTACACCTTC.